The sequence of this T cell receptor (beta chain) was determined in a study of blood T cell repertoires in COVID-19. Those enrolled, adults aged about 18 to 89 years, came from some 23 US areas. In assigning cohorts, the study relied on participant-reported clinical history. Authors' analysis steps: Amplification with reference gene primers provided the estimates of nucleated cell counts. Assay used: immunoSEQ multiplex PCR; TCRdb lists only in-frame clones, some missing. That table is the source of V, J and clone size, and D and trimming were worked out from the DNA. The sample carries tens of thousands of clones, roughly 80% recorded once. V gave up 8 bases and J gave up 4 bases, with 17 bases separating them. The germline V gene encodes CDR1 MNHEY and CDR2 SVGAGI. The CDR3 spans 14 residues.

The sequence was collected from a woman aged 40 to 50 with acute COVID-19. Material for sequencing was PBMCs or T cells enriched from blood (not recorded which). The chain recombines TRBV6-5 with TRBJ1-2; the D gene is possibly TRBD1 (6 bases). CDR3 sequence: CASGSTTGTYGYTF. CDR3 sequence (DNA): TGTGCCAGCGGGTCAACAACAGGGACCTATGGCTACACCTTC.